The T cell receptor (beta chain) described here comes from a study of CD8+CD57+ T cells in acquired aplastic anemia. Study in general: On average, sorted CD4+ and CD8+ cells gave 2.5 to 4 ug of DNA. Approximately 11 million reads, on average, were obtained for CD4+ cells from healthy donors.

Using genomic DNA as the template, TCR beta VDJ and CDR3 profiling was carried out. TCRdb reprocessed the reads with MiXCR, giving one entry per CDR3 protein. Of hundreds of thousands of distinct CDR3 sequences detected, 60% to 80% appear once; the ten largest clones hold 3.5% to 4.5%. Germline CDR1 is SGHRS and CDR2 is YFSETQ. Trimming cost V 4 bases and J 8 bases, with 12 bases left between them. This CDR3 is 12 amino acids long. The study's findings and limits: Shared by patients and controls, roughly 28 CD8+ CDR3s were abundant in patients.

Comment on this clonotype: Its antigen is still unknown.

The chain has TRBV5-1 and TRBJ1-1; D call uncertain. The sequenced sample was sorted CD4+, CD8+, or CD8+CD57+ T cells (not recorded which) from PBMCs. The TCR comes from a human donor in good health, serving as a control. The CDR3 nucleotides are TGCGCCAGCAGCGTAGCTCCTGGGGAAGCTTTCTTT. Protein sequence: CASSVAPGEAFF.